Listed below are T cell receptor beta chains from one sample, sequenced in a study of OX40 agonist ivuxolimab in advanced cancers. Libraries were prepared by immunoSEQ multiplex PCR; TCRdb keeps only in-frame clonotypes and omits some of them. The repertoire holds about 130,000 clones, 90% seen once, with roughly 0.99% in the top ten. Material: CD4+ or CD8+ T cells sorted from blood, obtained in a trial of the OX40 agonist ivuxolimab. These receptors were collected from an adult with an advanced solid tumor such as melanoma, head and neck, liver or kidney cancer. Each CDR3 is given with its conserved first and last residue. The order of the fields is D gene, V gene, J gene, clone size, CDR3 protein, CDR3 DNA. The D gene is left open where the match is weak. Some rows mark clone size as missing; the rest say once, few, many or name a class of expanded clone.

>.|TRBV5-6|TRBJ2-3|.
CASTSGGTDTQYF
TGTGCCAGCACTTCTGGCGGCACAGATACGCAGTATTTT
>TRBD2|TRBV2|TRBJ2-7|.
CASSRRTSGTSSYEQYF
TGTGCCAGCAGTCGAAGGACTAGCGGGACGAGCTCCTACGAGCAGTACTTC
>TRBD1|TRBV29-1|TRBJ2-7|.
CSVESATGVPYEQYF
TGCAGCGTTGAATCTGCGACAGGGGTTCCCTACGAGCAGTACTTC
>.|TRBV9|TRBJ2-5|.
CASSVQGYPQETQYF
TGTGCCAGCAGCGTACAGGGGTATCCTCAAGAGACCCAGTACTTC
>.|TRBV5-4|TRBJ2-2|.
CASSLKGLGNTGELFF
TGTGCCAGCAGCTTGAAAGGGCTCGGCAACACCGGGGAGCTGTTTTTT
>.|TRBV5-6|TRBJ2-7|.
CASSSLVRVRYEQYF
TGTGCCAGCAGCTCGTTGGTTCGGGTTAGGTACGAGCAGTACTTC
>.|TRBV28|TRBJ1-2|.
CASSSWGGTSGYTF
TGTGCCAGCAGTTCCTGGGGAGGGACATCTGGCTACACCTTC
>TRBD2|TRBV4-2|TRBJ2-5|.
CASSQGVAGIQETQYF
TGTGCCAGCAGCCAAGGAGTAGCGGGGATCCAAGAGACCCAGTACTTC
>TRBD1|TRBV5-1|TRBJ2-2|.
CASSLSQGAVGELFF
TGCGCCAGCAGCTTGTCCCAGGGGGCGGTCGGGGAGCTGTTTTTT
>.|TRBV7-9|TRBJ2-5|.
CASRRGPVRGEQETQYF
TGTGCCAGTAGGAGGGGCCCCGTTAGGGGGGAACAAGAGACCCAGTACTTC
>.|TRBV28|TRBJ2-1|.
CASSLLPDLNEQFF
TGTGCCAGCAGTTTATTACCGGACCTCAATGAGCAGTTCTTC
>.|TRBV18|TRBJ1-4|.
CASSLVRVRRGEKLFF
TGTGCCAGCTCACTAGTACGGGTCAGACGGGGAGAAAAACTGTTTTTT
>TRBD1|TRBV5-1|TRBJ1-4|.
CASSLRGDRGEKLFF
TGCGCCAGCAGCTTGAGGGGCGACAGGGGTGAAAAACTGTTTTTT
>.|TRBV7-2|TRBJ2-7|few
CATNGRHGSYEQYF
TGTGCCACCAATGGGCGACACGGGTCCTACGAGCAGTACTTC
>.|TRBV4-3|TRBJ1-5|.
CASSQEIAGNQPQHF
TGCGCCAGCAGCCAAGAAATTGCGGGTAACCAGCCCCAGCATTTT
>TRBD1|TRBV28|TRBJ1-1|.
CASSFSDRGTEAFF
TGTGCCAGCAGTTTTAGCGACAGGGGGACTGAAGCTTTCTTT
>.|TRBV5-6|TRBJ2-5|.
CASSLAEGGETQYF
TGTGCCAGCAGCTTGGCGGAAGGGGGAGAGACCCAGTACTTC
>TRBD1|TRBV9|TRBJ1-6|.
CASSVGETGDSPLHF
TGTGCCAGCAGCGTAGGGGAGACAGGGGATTCACCCCTCCACTTT
>.|TRBV4-2|TRBJ2-5|once
CASSQQETQYF
TGTGCCAGCAGCCAACAGGAGACCCAGTACTTC
>.|TRBV27|TRBJ1-1|.
CASSLSYGTEAFF
TGTGCCAGCAGTTTATCGTACGGCACTGAAGCTTTCTTT
>TRBD1|TRBV19|TRBJ1-2|.
CASSIRTGEGYTF
TGTGCCAGTAGTATCCGAACAGGGGAGGGCTACACCTTC
>TRBD1|TRBV5-1|TRBJ2-7|.
CASSSTGTGNSQQYF
TGCGCCAGCAGCTCTACCGGGACAGGTAACAGCCAGCAGTACTTC
>.|TRBV7-2|TRBJ1-2|.
CASSSTVYGYTF
TGTGCCAGCAGCTCGACCGTCTATGGCTACACCTTC
>.|TRBV5-1|TRBJ1-1|.
CASSLVGDTEAFF
TGCGCCAGCAGCTTGGTCGGGGACACTGAAGCTTTCTTT
>TRBD2|TRBV28|TRBJ2-2|.
CASTGAGGGFTGELFF
TGTGCCAGCACCGGAGCGGGAGGAGGGTTCACCGGGGAGCTGTTTTTT
>.|TRBV12-5|TRBJ1-5|.
CASGLPVGPQHF
TGTGCTAGTGGTTTGCCCGTCGGGCCCCAGCATTTT
>.|TRBV7-9|TRBJ2-6|.
CASQASGANVLTF
TGTGCCAGTCAAGCCTCTGGGGCCAACGTCCTGACTTTC
>.|TRBV2|TRBJ2-2|.
CASSDGSGHNTGELFF
TGTGCCAGCAGTGATGGGTCGGGACACAACACCGGGGAGCTGTTTTTT
>TRBD2|TRBV18|TRBJ2-1|.
CASLSGTSGNEQFF
TGTGCCAGCCTCTCCGGGACTAGCGGGAATGAGCAGTTCTTC
>TRBD2|TRBV5-4|TRBJ2-1|once
CASSLAEVRASGFKNEQFF
TGTGCCAGCAGCTTGGCCGAGGTCAGGGCTAGCGGATTTAAGAATGAGCAGTTCTTC
>.|TRBV12-5|TRBJ2-7|.
CASGLVVSGGPYEQYF
TGTGCTAGTGGTTTGGTAGTGAGTGGGGGTCCCTACGAGCAGTACTTC